In its sample, the clone carrying this T cell receptor beta chain was seen once. One Seattle source followed patients from active infection through their disease course. These data are taken from a study of blood T cell repertoires in COVID-19. Study in general: Collection of acute and convalescent COVID-19 samples took place in the United States, Italy and Spain.

CDR1 and CDR2 (germline): MDHEN, SYDVKM. The CDR3 covers 20 residues. Germline trimming cut 5 bases from V and 3 bases from J; bases unmatched to any gene: 20. Original analysis: Amplification from reference gene primers served as the basis for estimated nucleated cell counts. Libraries were prepared by immunoSEQ multiplex PCR; TCRdb keeps only in-frame clonotypes and omits some of them. V and J calls and clone size come straight from that table; D and trimming were deduced from the DNA. The sample contains about 24,000 clones, approximately 74% of which appear only once. Sequencing was done on a sample of peripheral blood. The V call is TRBV28, the J call TRBJ2-3; 10 bases map to TRBD1. The source is a middle-aged man with COVID-19, enrolled during active disease. CDR3 DNA: TGTGCCAGCAGTCCCTATCGATGGGACAGGGGCCGCAGACGGACAGATACGCAGTATTTT. Translating it yields CASSPYRWDRGRRRTDTQYF.